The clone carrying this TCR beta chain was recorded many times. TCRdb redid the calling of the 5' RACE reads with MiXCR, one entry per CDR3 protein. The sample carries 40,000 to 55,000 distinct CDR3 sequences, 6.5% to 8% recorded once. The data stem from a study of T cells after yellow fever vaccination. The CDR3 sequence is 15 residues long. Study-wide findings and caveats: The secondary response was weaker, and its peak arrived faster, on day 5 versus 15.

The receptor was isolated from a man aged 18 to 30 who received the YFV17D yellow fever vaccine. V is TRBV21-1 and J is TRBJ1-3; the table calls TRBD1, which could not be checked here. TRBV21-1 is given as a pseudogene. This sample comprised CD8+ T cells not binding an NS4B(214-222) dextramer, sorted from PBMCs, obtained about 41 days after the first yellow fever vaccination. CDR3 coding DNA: TGTGCCAGCATTTATCAGACAGCCGTTGGAAACACCATATATTTT. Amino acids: CASIYQTAVGNTIYF.